This TCR beta chain was sequenced during a study of cytomegalovirus exposure and HLA in healthy donors. The primer mix had 60 Vbeta and 13 Jbeta primers. Only in-frame clones appear in the TCRdb table, and some are missing; sequencing was by immunoSEQ multiplex PCR. This repertoire shows tens of thousands of clones, 65% found once; its top ten account for 21%. The sequencing sample was made of PBMCs. This TCR was recovered from a man aged 45 to 65 in good health and CMV-seropositive.

The DNA of the CDR3 is TGTGCCATACGGGACAGGGTTATTGGCTACACCTTC. Amino acids: CAIRDRVIGYTF. This chain links TRBV2 with TRBJ1-2; 9 nucleotides match TRBD1. V trimming: 10 bases; J trimming: 7 bases; junction bases outside the gene matches: 7. The CDR3 has 12 amino acids. From germline, CDR1 is SNHLY and CDR2 FYNNEI.